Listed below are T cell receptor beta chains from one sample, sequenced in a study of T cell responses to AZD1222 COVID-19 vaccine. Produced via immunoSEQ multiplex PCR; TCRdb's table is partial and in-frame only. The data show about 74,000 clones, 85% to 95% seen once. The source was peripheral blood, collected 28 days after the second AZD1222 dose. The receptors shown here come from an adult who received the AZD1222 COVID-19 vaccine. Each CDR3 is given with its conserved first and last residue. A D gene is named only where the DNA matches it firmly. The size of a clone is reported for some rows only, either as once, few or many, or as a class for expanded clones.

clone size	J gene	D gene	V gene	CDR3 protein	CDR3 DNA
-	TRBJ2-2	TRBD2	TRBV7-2	CASSLEAGGLAGELFF	TGTGCCAGCAGCTTAGAGGCGGGAGGGCTCGCCGGGGAGCTGTTTTTT
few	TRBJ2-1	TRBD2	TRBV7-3	CASSRGTSGTYNEQFF	TGTGCCAGCAGCCGAGGGACTAGCGGGACCTACAATGAGCAGTTCTTC
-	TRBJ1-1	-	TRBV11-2	CASSLDGKNTEAFF	TGTGCCAGCAGCCTAGACGGGAAGAACACTGAAGCTTTCTTT
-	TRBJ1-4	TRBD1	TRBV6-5	CASSYSWTGFPEKLFF	TGTGCCAGCAGTTACTCTTGGACAGGCTTCCCTGAAAAACTGTTTTTT
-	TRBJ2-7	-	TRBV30	CAWSVRGRGLYEQYF	TGTGCCTGGAGTGTACGGGGCAGGGGCTTGTACGAGCAGTACTTC
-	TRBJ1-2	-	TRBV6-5	CASSYSAGQQYGYTF	TGTGCCAGCAGTTACTCCGCTGGACAGCAGTATGGCTACACCTTC
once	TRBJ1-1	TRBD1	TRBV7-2	CASSLQGQRISEAFF	TGTGCCAGCAGCCTACAGGGACAGCGTATTTCTGAAGCTTTCTTT
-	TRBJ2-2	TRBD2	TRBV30	CACLKGGTTGELFF	TGTGCCTGCTTAAAGGGAGGGACCACCGGGGAGCTGTTTTTT
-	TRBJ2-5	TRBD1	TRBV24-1	CATSDDRGTTRSQYF	TGTGCCACCAGTGACGACAGGGGGACGACCAGGTCCCAGTACTTC
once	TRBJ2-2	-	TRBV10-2	CASSGSGTGELFF	TGCGCCAGCAGTGGTAGTGGCACCGGGGAGCTGTTTTTT
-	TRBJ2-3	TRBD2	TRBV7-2	CASSLGLAGGSDTQYF	TGTGCCAGCAGCTTAGGCCTAGCGGGAGGGTCAGATACGCAGTATTTT
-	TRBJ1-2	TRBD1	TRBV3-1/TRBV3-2	CASRNLRGQPEVGGYTF	TGTGCCAGCAGAAACTTAAGGGGACAGCCGGAGGTGGGCGGCTACACCTTC
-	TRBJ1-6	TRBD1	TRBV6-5	CASGDRVNSPLHF	TGTGCCAGCGGGGACAGAGTCAATTCACCCCTCCACTTT
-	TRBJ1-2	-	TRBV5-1	CASSLGLSYGYTF	TGCGCCAGCAGCTTGGGGCTGAGCTATGGCTACACCTTC
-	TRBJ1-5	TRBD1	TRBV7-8	CASSLAVLSETGRDQPQHF	TGTGCCAGCAGCTTAGCGGTATTATCGGAGACAGGGAGGGATCAGCCCCAGCATTTT
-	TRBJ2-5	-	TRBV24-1	CATSRGFQETQYF	TGTGCCACCAGTCGGGGATTCCAAGAGACCCAGTACTTC
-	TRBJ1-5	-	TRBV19	CASSLTLVGSNQPQHF	TGTGCCAGTAGTCTCACCTTGGTAGGGAGCAATCAGCCCCAGCATTTT
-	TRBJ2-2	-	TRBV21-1	CASSTAFRLAGDRTGELFF	TGTGCCAGCAGCACAGCCTTTCGACTAGCGGGAGATCGGACCGGGGAGCTGTTTTTT
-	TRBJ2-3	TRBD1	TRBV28	CASSSGGQGTDTQYF	TGTGCCAGCAGTTCCGGGGGACAGGGTACAGATACGCAGTATTTT
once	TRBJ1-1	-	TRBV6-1	CASSLTGANTEAFF	TGTGCCAGCAGTTTGACAGGAGCAAACACTGAAGCTTTCTTT
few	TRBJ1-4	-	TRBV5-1	CASSVPDPKFEKLFF	TGCGCCAGCAGCGTCCCCGACCCTAAGTTTGAAAAACTGTTTTTT
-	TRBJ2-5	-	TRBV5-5	CASSLSVRARETQYF	TGTGCCAGCAGCTTGTCAGTGAGGGCGCGAGAGACCCAGTACTTC
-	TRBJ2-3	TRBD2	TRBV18	CASSPGLAGSTQYF	TGTGCCAGCTCACCAGGACTAGCGGGTTCAACGCAGTATTTT
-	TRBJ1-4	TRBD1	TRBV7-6	CASSGPRTGSSGEKLFF	TGTGCCAGCAGCGGTCCGCGGACAGGGTCGTCGGGCGAAAAACTGTTTTTT
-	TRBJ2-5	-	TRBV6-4	CASSDVASLWETQYF	TGTGCCAGCAGTGACGTGGCTAGCCTCTGGGAGACCCAGTACTTC
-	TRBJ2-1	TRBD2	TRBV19	CASRKLAGGHNEQFF	TGTGCCAGTAGAAAACTAGCGGGAGGACACAATGAGCAGTTCTTC
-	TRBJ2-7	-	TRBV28	CASAQRTYYEQYF	TGTGCCAGCGCACAACGGACCTACTACGAGCAGTACTTC
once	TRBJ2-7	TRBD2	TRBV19	CASSISWEGLYEQYF	TGTGCCAGTAGTATTTCGTGGGAGGGCCTCTACGAGCAGTACTTC